The 15 T cell receptor beta chains below all came from one sample that was sequenced in a study of human T cells and chemical hapten exposure (dated by TCRdb to the early 2020s). The treatment or condition label corresponds to: therapeutic diphenylcyclopropenone sensitization with weekly scalp DPC. Library preparation attached unique molecular identifiers to individual cDNA molecules for quantitative, reproducible TCR counting. TCRdb reworked the public reads: Q25 trimming with fastp, MiXCR clone assembly, productive beta chains retained. A single entry per CDR3 protein holds the most common genes and DNA from its merged rows. Here the sample has 3,500 to 4,500 distinct CDR3 sequences; about 52% occur a single time. Roughly 3.5% of the sample goes to the ten largest clones. The starting material was whole blood, obtained before DPC sensitization or 2, 6, or about 24 weeks after (not recorded which). These receptors came from an adult with alopecia areata. Some clones in this sample may be carry-over from other donors' samples. This table probably holds off-target reads from a library built for another chain.

Of note for this clonotype: At one boundary the junction diverges from the germline segment, which might be a read error. The V gene is TRBV7-7, the J gene TRBJ2-5; no reliable D call. Germline V gene data show CDR1 as SSHAT and CDR2 as FNYEAQ (reference sequence). The CDR3 is 15 residues long. The CDR3 bases are TGTGCTAGCAGCCCCCAGCCCCAGAGGCAAGAGACCCAGTACTTC. As protein: CASSPQPQRQETQYF.

This clonotype was recorded a few times. V and J are TRBV11-2 and TRBJ2-7; D is ambiguous. Deletions cut 5 bases from V and 4 bases from J, with 12 bases between. Germline V lookup: CDR1 SGHAT, CDR2 FQNNGV. CDR3 size: 13 residues. CDR3 region: CASSTSWEYEQYF. CDR3 sequence (DNA): TGTGCCAGCAGCACGAGCTGGGAATACGAGCAGTACTTC.

The rearrangement links TRBV20-1 to TRBJ2-1; the D gene is possibly TRBD1 (6 bases). This CDR3 contains 14 residues. The V gene's germline CDR1 is DFQATT and CDR2 SNEGSKA (reference sequence). With 5 bases removed from V and 7 bases from J, the gap between germline ends came to 18 bases. CDR3 residues: CSAVDRINPNEQFF. The DNA for the CDR3 is TGCAGTGCTGTAGACAGGATCAATCCAAATGAGCAGTTCTTC.

V and J are TRBV12-5 and TRBJ2-1; possible D gene TRBD2, 5 bases. The V end lost 6 bases, the J end lost 1 base, and 13 bases lay between the germline ends. CDR3 size: 15 residues. The germline V gene has CDR1 LGHNT and CDR2 FRNRAP. In nucleotides, the CDR3 is TGTGCTAGTGGCCACCGGCTAGCTTCCTACAATGAGCAGTTCTTC. The encoded protein is CASGHRLASYNEQFF.

The chain is built from TRBV4-2 and TRBJ2-7; TRBD1 aligns across 7 bases. V shed 4 bases, J shed 4 bases, and the junction held 13 bases outside the gene matches. The CDR3 covers 16 residues. Germline CDR1 reads LGHNA; CDR2 reads YNFKEQ. The CDR3 sequence is CASSPASGTEDYEQYF. The CDR3 DNA is TGTGCCAGCAGCCCTGCTTCCGGGACAGAAGATTACGAGCAGTACTTC.

The chain employs TRBV18 and TRBJ2-7, with 8 bases fitting TRBD1. Germline CDR1 reads KGHSH; CDR2 reads LQKENI. This CDR3 region has 15 residues. Trimming cost V 3 bases and J 3 bases; bases outside gene matches: 7. The CDR3 is CASSPDRDTFYEQYF. Here the CDR3 DNA reads TGTGCCAGCTCACCGGACAGGGACACCTTCTACGAGCAGTACTTC.

The chain links TRBV5-1 to TRBJ2-3; D is possibly TRBD2 (6 bases). The CDR3 runs 15 residues. Germline values: CDR1 SGHRS, CDR2 YFSETQ. V was pared by 1 base and J by 7 bases, with 16 bases between. CDR3: CASSLSAEGPHTQYF. CDR3 DNA: TGCGCCAGCAGCTTGTCAGCGGAGGGCCCCCATACGCAGTATTTT.

This rearrangement joins TRBV7-8 to TRBJ2-7; 8 positions agree with TRBD1. Trimming removed 0 bases from V and 6 bases from J; junction bases left unmatched: 7. The germline gives CDR1 SGHVS, CDR2 FQNEAQ. This CDR3 comprises 15 residues. CDR3: CASSLAGTGSSEQYF. Here the CDR3 DNA reads TGTGCCAGCAGCTTAGCGGGGACAGGCAGCTCCGAGCAGTACTTC.

This clonotype has only a few counts. The CDR3 loop is CATQGSSYEQYF. The CDR3, as DNA: TGTGCCACCCAGGGGAGCTCCTACGAGCAGTACTTC. The chain links TRBV6-2 or TRBV6-3 to TRBJ2-7; D might be TRBD1 (6 bases). V was clipped by 10 bases and J by 0 bases, with 10 bases between them. The CDR3 has 12 residues. CDR1 MNHEY and CDR2 SVGEGT come from the germline V gene.

The sample holds a few counts of this clonotype. The CDR3 coding sequence is TGTGCCAGTAGTTTCTCGGGGGTCAACACCGGGGAGCTGTTTTTT. Amino acids: CASSFSGVNTGELFF. The chain couples TRBV19 to TRBJ2-2; D possibly corresponds to TRBD2 (6 bases). Germline V CDR1 and CDR2: LNHDA, SQIVND (reference sequence). CDR3 length: 15 residues. Trimming removed 5 bases from V and 2 bases from J, with 12 bases in between.

CDR3 amino acids: CASSLDTPNEQFF. As DNA, the CDR3 is TGTGCCAGCAGCTTAGATACACCTAATGAGCAGTTCTTC. The J gene is TRBJ2-1, the V gene TRBV11-3; D call uncertain. The V end was cut by 0 bases, the J end by 7 bases, with 7 bases between. CDR3 size: 13 residues. The germline gives CDR1 SGHNT, CDR2 YENEEA.

Only one count was recorded for this clonotype. The CDR3: CASSQVGGMNTGELFF. The CDR3 DNA follows: TGTGCCAGCAGCCAAGTTGGGGGTATGAACACCGGGGAGCTGTTTTTT. This chain uses TRBV3-2 with TRBJ2-2; the DNA was not used to check the table's D call, TRBD1. TRBV3-2 is a known pseudogene. The CDR3 extends over 16 amino acids.

The rearrangement joins TRBV29-1 to TRBJ2-1; 8 nucleotides match TRBD2. This CDR3 has 15 residues. CDR1 and CDR2 (germline): SQVTM, ANQGSEA. After removal of 7 bases from V and 1 base from J, the junction contained 9 bases not matched to a gene. The DNA of the CDR3 is TGCAGCGCCGGGCCCAGCGGGGGTTCCTACAATGAGCAGTTCTTC. Encoded protein: CSAGPSGGSYNEQFF.

This chain connects TRBV6-2 or TRBV6-3 to TRBJ1-1; 8 bases align to TRBD1. Germline CDR1 is MNHEY and CDR2 is SVGEGT. Trimming at V came to 0 bases and at J to 11 bases, leaving 5 bases not matched to a gene. This CDR3 is 13 amino acids long. The CDR3 spells CASSYSDRVSAFF. CDR3 nucleotides: TGTGCCAGCAGTTACTCGGACAGGGTCTCGGCTTTCTTT.

The rearrangement joins TRBV7-2 to TRBJ2-5; 9 nucleotides line up with TRBD2. The CDR3 covers 14 residues. J gave up 1 base and V 6 bases, and 3 bases lay outside the gene matches. Germline CDR1 reads SGHTA; CDR2 reads FQGNSA. DNA for the CDR3: TGTGCCAGCAGTATAGCGGGGGCCCAAGAGACCCAGTACTTC. Translation gives CASSIAGAQETQYF.